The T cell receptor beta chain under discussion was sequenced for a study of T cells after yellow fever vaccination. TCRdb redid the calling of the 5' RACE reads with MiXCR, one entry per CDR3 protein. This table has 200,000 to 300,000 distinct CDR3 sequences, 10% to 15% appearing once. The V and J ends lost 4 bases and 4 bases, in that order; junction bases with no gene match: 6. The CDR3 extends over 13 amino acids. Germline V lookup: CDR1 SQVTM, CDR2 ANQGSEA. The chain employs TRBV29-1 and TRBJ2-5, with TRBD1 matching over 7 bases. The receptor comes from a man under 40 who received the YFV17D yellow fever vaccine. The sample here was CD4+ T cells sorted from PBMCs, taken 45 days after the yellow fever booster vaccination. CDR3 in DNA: TGCAGCGTTGGGAAAGGGGGCCCAGAGACCCAGTACTTC. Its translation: CSVGKGGPETQYF.